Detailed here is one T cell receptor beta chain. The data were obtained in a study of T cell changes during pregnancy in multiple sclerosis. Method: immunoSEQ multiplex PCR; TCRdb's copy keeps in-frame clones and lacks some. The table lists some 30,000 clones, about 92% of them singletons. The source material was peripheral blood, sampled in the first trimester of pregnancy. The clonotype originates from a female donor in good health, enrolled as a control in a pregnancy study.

CDR3 bases: TGTGCCAGCAGCTTGGCCGGAGGGAATGAGCAGTTCTTC. It encodes CASSLAGGNEQFF. The V call is TRBV5-6, the J call TRBJ2-1, with a tentative D call TRBD2 (6 bases). The CDR3 is made up of 13 amino acids. V lost 0 bases, J lost 7 bases, and 8 bases lay in between. Per the germline V gene, CDR1 is SGHDT and CDR2 is YYEEEE.